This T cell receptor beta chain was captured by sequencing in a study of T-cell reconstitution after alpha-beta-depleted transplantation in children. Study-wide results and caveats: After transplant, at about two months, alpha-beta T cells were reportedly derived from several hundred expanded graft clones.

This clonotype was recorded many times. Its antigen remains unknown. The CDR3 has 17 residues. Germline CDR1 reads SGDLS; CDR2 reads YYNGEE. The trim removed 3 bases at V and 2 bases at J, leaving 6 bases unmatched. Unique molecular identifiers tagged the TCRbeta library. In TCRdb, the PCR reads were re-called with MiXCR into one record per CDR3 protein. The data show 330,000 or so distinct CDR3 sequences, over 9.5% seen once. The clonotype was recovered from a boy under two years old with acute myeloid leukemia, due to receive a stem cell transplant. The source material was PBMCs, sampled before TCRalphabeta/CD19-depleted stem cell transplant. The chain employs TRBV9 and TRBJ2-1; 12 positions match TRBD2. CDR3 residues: CASSARGLAGAYNEQFF. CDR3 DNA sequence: TGTGCCAGCAGCGCCCGGGGACTAGCGGGTGCCTACAATGAGCAGTTCTTC.